Below, one TCR beta chain is given with its context. The data stem from a study of cytotoxic CD8 clonotypes in ibrutinib-treated CLL. Clones were read by immunoSEQ multiplex PCR, and TCRdb kept only the in-frame ones, dropping some. The table has around 41,000 clones, 70% seen once. The sample was PBMCs, taken at disease progression, from a patient treated with ibrutinib. The TCR was taken from a human donor with chronic lymphocytic leukemia.

Written as DNA, the CDR3 is TGTGCCATCAGTGGCGGGCAACCCTCTGGGGCCAACGTCCTGACTTTC. This sequence encodes CAISGGQPSGANVLTF. V gene TRBV10-3 combines with J gene TRBJ2-6; D possibly corresponds to TRBD2 (5 bases). There are 16 residues in the CDR3. Germline lookup yields CDR1 ENHRY and CDR2 SYGVKD. Trimming shortened V by 4 bases and J by 0 bases, and 10 bases separated the two germline ends.